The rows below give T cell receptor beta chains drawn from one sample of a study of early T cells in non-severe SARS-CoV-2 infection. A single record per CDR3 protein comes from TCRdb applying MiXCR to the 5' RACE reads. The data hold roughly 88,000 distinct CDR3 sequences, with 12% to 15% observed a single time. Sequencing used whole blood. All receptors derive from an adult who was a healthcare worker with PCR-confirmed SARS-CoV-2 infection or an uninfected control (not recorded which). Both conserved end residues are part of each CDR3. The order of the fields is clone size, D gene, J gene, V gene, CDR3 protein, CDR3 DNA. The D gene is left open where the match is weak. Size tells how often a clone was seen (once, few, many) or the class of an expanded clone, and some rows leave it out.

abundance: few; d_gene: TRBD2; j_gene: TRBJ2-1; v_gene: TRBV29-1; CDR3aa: CSVLRGGISEQFF; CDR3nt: TGCAGCGTTCTACGGGGGGGCATAAGTGAGCAGTTCTTC
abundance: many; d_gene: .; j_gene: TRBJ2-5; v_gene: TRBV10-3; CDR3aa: CAIKGIWETQYF; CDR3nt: TGTGCCATCAAGGGGATCTGGGAGACCCAGTACTTC
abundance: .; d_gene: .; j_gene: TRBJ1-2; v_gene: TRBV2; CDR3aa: CASRETNRESRYGYTF; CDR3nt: TGTGCCAGCAGGGAAACCAACAGGGAGAGTCGGTATGGCTACACCTTC
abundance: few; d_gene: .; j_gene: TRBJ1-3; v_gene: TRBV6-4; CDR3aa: CASSEKAGVENTIYF; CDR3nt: TGTGCCAGCAGTGAAAAGGCAGGGGTAGAGAACACCATATATTTT
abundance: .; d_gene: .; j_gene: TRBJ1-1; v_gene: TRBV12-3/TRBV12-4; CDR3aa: CASSSSTQGWSNTEAFF; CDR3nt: TGTGCCAGCAGTTCTTCCACCCAGGGTTGGTCGAACACTGAAGCTTTCTTT
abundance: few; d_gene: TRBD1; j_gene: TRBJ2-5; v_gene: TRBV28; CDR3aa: CASRPTGQYQETQYF; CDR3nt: TGTGCCAGCAGGCCGACAGGGCAGTACCAAGAGACCCAGTACTTC
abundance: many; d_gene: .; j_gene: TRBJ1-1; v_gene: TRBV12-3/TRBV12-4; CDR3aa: CASSPGPTEAFF; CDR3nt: TGTGCCAGCAGTCCTGGGCCCACTGAAGCTTTCTTT
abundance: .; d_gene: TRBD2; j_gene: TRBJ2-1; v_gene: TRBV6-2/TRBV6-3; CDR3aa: CASSPFSGGVSNEQFF; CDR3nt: TGTGCCAGCAGCCCCTTTAGCGGGGGGGTGTCGAATGAGCAGTTCTTC
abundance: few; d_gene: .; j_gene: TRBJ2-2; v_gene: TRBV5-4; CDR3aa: CASSFFGVNTGELFF; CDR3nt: TGTGCCAGCAGCTTCTTCGGGGTGAACACCGGGGAGCTGTTTTTT
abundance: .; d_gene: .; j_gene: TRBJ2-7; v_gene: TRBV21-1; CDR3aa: CASSKGAGDEQYF; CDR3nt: TGTGCCAGCAGCAAAGGGGCCGGGGACGAGCAGTACTTC
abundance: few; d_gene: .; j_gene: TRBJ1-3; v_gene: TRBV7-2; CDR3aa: CASSLAARTVSGNTIYF; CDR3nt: TGTGCCAGCAGCTTAGCCGCCCGGACAGTCTCTGGAAACACCATATATTTT
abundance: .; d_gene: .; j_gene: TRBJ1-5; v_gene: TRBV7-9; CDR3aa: CASSPAGGNQPQHF; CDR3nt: TGTGCCAGCAGCCCCGCGGGGGGCAATCAGCCCCAGCATTTT
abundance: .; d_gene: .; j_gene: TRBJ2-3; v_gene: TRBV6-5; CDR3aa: CASSRGVPTDTQYF; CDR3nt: TGTGCCAGCAGCAGAGGGGTCCCCACAGATACGCAGTATTTT
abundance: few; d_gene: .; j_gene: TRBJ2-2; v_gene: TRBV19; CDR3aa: CASSPDKSTGELFF; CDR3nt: TGTGCCAGTAGCCCGGACAAGTCCACCGGGGAGCTGTTTTTT
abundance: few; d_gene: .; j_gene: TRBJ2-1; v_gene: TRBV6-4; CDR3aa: CASAITGENEQFF; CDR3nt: TGTGCCAGCGCCATCACAGGAGAAAATGAGCAGTTCTTC
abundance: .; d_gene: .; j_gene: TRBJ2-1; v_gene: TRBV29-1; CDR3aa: CSVIRTTSSYNEQFF; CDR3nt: TGCAGCGTTATTCGGACCACCAGCTCCTACAATGAGCAGTTCTTC
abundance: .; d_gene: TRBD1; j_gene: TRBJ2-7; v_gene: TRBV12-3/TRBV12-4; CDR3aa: CASSLYSAGGSYEQYF; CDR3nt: TGTGCCAGCAGTTTATATTCGGCAGGGGGCTCCTACGAGCAGTACTTC
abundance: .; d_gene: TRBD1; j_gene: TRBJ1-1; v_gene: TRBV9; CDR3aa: CASSAGQGPEAFF; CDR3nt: TGTGCCAGCAGCGCGGGACAGGGGCCTGAAGCTTTCTTT
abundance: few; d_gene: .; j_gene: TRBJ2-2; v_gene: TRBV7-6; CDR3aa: CASSLGWINTGELFF; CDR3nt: TGTGCCAGCAGCTTAGGGTGGATTAACACCGGGGAGCTGTTTTTT
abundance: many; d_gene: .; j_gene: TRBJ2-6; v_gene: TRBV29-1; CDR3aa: CSVDSGGANVLTF; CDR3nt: TGCAGCGTCGACAGTGGAGGGGCCAACGTCCTGACTTTC
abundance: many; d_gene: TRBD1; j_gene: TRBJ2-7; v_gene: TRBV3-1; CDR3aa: CASSQADRAKDYEQYF; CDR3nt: TGTGCCAGCAGCCAGGCCGACAGGGCGAAAGACTACGAGCAGTACTTC
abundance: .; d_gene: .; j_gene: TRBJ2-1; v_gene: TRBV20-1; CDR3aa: CSAPRDSPYNEQFF; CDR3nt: TGCAGTGCGCCCCGGGACTCTCCCTACAATGAGCAGTTCTTC
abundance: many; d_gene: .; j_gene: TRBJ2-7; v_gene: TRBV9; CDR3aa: CASSVDSGTYEQYF; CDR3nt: TGTGCCAGCAGCGTAGATTCAGGGACCTACGAGCAGTACTTC
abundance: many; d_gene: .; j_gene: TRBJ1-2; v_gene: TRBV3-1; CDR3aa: CASSQGAGNGYTF; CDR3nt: TGTGCCAGCAGCCAAGGGGCAGGGAATGGCTACACCTTC
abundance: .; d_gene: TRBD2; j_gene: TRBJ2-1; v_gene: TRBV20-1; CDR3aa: CSAMGTSRDSYNEQFF; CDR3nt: TGCAGTGCTATGGGGACTAGCAGGGATTCCTACAATGAGCAGTTCTTC
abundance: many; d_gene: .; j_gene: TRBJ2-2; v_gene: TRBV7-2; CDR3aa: CASSLAVTGELFF; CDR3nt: TGTGCCAGCAGCTTAGCGGTGACCGGGGAGCTGTTTTTT
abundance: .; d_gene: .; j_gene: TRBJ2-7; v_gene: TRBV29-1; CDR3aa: CSVMLGQVEQYF; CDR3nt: TGCAGCGTGATGTTGGGGCAGGTTGAGCAGTACTTC
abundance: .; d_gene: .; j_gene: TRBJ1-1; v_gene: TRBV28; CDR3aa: CASSPYRSGTEAFF; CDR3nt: TGTGCCAGCAGTCCCTACCGTTCGGGGACTGAAGCTTTCTTT
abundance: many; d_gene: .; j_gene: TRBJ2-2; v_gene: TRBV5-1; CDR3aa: CASSLIVGDTGELFF; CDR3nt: TGCGCCAGCAGCTTGATCGTTGGCGACACCGGGGAGCTGTTTTTT
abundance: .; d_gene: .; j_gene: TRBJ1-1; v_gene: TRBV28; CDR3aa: CASSLIPPKAEAFF; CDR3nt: TGTGCCAGCAGTTTAATCCCCCCCAAAGCCGAAGCTTTCTTT
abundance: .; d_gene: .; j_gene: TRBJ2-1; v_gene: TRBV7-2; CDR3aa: CASSPDSYNEQFF; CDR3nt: TGTGCCAGCAGCCCCGACTCTTACAATGAGCAGTTCTTC
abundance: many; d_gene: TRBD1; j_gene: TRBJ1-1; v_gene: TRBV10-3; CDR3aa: CAIGDTQGATGTEAFF; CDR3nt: TGTGCCATCGGGGATACACAGGGGGCGACGGGCACTGAAGCTTTCTTT
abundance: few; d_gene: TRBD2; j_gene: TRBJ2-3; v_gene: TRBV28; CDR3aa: CASSFQTGGTTDTQYF; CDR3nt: TGTGCCAGCAGTTTTCAGACGGGAGGAACAACAGATACGCAGTATTTT
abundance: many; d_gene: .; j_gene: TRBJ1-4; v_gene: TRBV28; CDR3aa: CASSVYRATNEKLFF; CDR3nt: TGTGCCAGCAGTGTGTACAGGGCAACTAATGAAAAACTGTTTTTT
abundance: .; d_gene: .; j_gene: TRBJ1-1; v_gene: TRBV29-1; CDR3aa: CSVVRAVNTEAFF; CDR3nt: TGCAGCGTTGTGAGGGCGGTGAACACTGAAGCTTTCTTT
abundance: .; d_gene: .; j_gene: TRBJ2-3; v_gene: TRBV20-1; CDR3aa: CSASRQISTDTQYF; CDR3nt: TGCAGTGCTAGCAGACAGATTAGCACAGATACGCAGTATTTT
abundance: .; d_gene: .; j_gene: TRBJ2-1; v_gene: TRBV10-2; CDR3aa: CASSESAGFSYNEQFF; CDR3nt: TGCGCCAGCAGTGAGTCGGCCGGATTTTCCTACAATGAGCAGTTCTTC
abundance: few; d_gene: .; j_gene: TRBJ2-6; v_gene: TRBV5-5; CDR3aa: CASSLLVSGANVLTF; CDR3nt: TGTGCCAGCAGCTTGTTGGTCTCTGGGGCCAACGTCCTGACTTTC